This is a list of T cell receptor beta chains from one sample in a study of shared clonotypes between healthy human individuals. The repertoire was sequenced with immunoSEQ multiplex PCR; TCRdb's copy has only in-frame clones and lacks some. Of some 1.1 million clones in the sample, around 77% were seen once. The specimen sequenced was memory CD4+ T cells from PBMCs. The receptors shown here come from a man aged 18 to 30 in good health. Some clones in this sample may be carry-over from other donors' samples. Each CDR3 is given with its conserved first and last residue. A D gene is named only where the DNA matches it firmly. Some rows have no size entry. The others give once, few or many, or a class for an expanded clone.

d_call	j_call	v_call	clone_size	cdr3_nt	cdr3_aa
-	TRBJ1-1	TRBV10-3	few	TGTGCCATCAGTGAGTTTCCGGGGTTGGCCACTGAAGCTTTCTTT	CAISEFPGLATEAFF
-	TRBJ1-5	TRBV25-1	once	TGTGCCAGCAGTGGGGACCTGTATAGCAATCAGCCCCAGCATTTT	CASSGDLYSNQPQHF
-	TRBJ1-3	TRBV27	-	TGTGCCAGCAGTTTATCATGGGGGTCTGGAAACACCATATATTTT	CASSLSWGSGNTIYF
-	TRBJ2-7	TRBV5-1	-	TGCGCCAGCAGCCCAGCCGACAGACACTACGAGCAGTACTTC	CASSPADRHYEQYF
-	TRBJ2-6	TRBV5-6	once	TGTGCCAGCAGCGCCGTCCGCTCTGGGGCCAACGTCCTGACTTTC	CASSAVRSGANVLTF
-	TRBJ1-2	TRBV9	many	TGTGCCAGCAGCGTAGCGCTAGGTGTTAACTATGGCTACACCTTC	CASSVALGVNYGYTF
TRBD1	TRBJ1-1	TRBV28	-	TGTGCCAGCAGTTCGACAGGGGAAGCTTTCTTT	CASSSTGEAFF
TRBD1	TRBJ1-4	TRBV28	few	TGTGCCAGCAGTTTAGGACAGGGAGGTGAAAAACTGTTTTTT	CASSLGQGGEKLFF
-	TRBJ1-2	TRBV2	-	TGTGCCAGCAGTGAAGCGGGCGAATGGCGTGGCTACACCTTC	CASSEAGEWRGYTF
-	TRBJ1-4	TRBV28	-	TGTGCCAGCAGTCCCCGGGACCTTTCACTGTTTTTT	CASSPRDLSLFF
TRBD2	TRBJ2-7	TRBV11-2	-	TGTGCCAGCAGCCCAGCGGGGGGGCGATCCTACGAGCAGTACTTC	CASSPAGGRSYEQYF
-	TRBJ1-1	TRBV7-3	few	TGTGCCAGCAGCTTGGCCGTGAAGGCTTTCTTT	CASSLAVKAFF
TRBD1	TRBJ1-2	TRBV5-1	-	TGCGCCAGCAGCTCCCAGGGGGCGGTTGGCTACACCTTC	CASSSQGAVGYTF
-	TRBJ2-3	TRBV5-4	-	TGTGCCAGCAGCTTGAGACGGGACGCCAGCACAGATACGCAGTATTTT	CASSLRRDASTDTQYF
TRBD1	TRBJ2-5	TRBV15	few	TGTGCCACCAGCGGAGGGACAGGGGTAGGGGAGACCCAGTACTTC	CATSGGTGVGETQYF
TRBD2	TRBJ2-1	TRBV6-5	-	TGTGCCAGCACTAAGACTAGCGGTGAGCAGTTCTTC	CASTKTSGEQFF
-	TRBJ2-7	TRBV9	-	TGTGCCAGCAGCGTTTCCCCCGGGCGGGGAAGCTCCTACGAGCAGTACTTC	CASSVSPGRGSSYEQYF
-	TRBJ2-2	TRBV5-1	-	TGCGCCAGCAGCCCAGGGAGCAGGGACGGGGAGCTGTTTTTT	CASSPGSRDGELFF
-	TRBJ2-4	TRBV5-1	-	TGCGCCAGCAGCTTACGGGCCACCCAGAAAAACATTCAGTACTTC	CASSLRATQKNIQYF
-	TRBJ2-5	TRBV7-7	-	TGTGCCAGCAGTCGGGGCCTCACCCAAGAGACCCAGTACTTC	CASSRGLTQETQYF
TRBD1	TRBJ1-4	TRBV7-6	-	TGTGCCAGCAGCCGGGACGCGACAGGGGGAGATGAAAAACTGTTTTTT	CASSRDATGGDEKLFF
-	TRBJ2-7	TRBV19	-	TGTGCCAGTAGCCCTGGACGGCGGGGCGAGCAGTACTTC	CASSPGRRGEQYF
-	TRBJ1-2	TRBV11-2	-	TGTGCCAGCAGCTTAGAAGGCAGGGGCGGCTACACCTTC	CASSLEGRGGYTF
TRBD2	TRBJ2-7	TRBV7-2	many	TGTGCCAGCAGCTTATCACTAGCGGGAGCCTACGAGCAGTACTTC	CASSLSLAGAYEQYF